Below, one T cell receptor beta chain is given with its context. The entry originates in a study of blood T cell repertoires in COVID-19. Study-wide context: Sites in the United States, Italy and Spain provided acute and convalescent COVID-19 samples. The analysed material was cDNA or gDNA that came from T cells, B-cell-depleted T cells, or PBMCs.

Germline V gene data show CDR1 as MNHNY and CDR2 as SVGAGI (reference sequence). CDR3 length: 14 amino acids. V lost 7 bases, J lost 0 bases, and 10 bases lay in between. Under the authors' procedure: How many nucleated cells were present was estimated from reference gene primer amplification. Produced via immunoSEQ multiplex PCR; TCRdb's table is partial and in-frame only. V, J and clone size were drawn from that table, and D and trimming were deduced from the DNA. The data show about 150,000 clones, more than 80% seen once. What was sequenced was peripheral blood. This clonotype was sampled from a man in his fifties or sixties with acute or convalescent COVID-19. This chain connects TRBV6-6 to TRBJ2-1; D is unclear. The CDR3 DNA sequence: TGTGCCAGCACCCCCGGTCCCTCCTACAATGAGCAGTTCTTC. Its translation is CASTPGPSYNEQFF.